The clone carrying this T cell receptor beta chain occurred a few times. MiXCR, run by TCRdb on the 5' RACE reads, gives a single entry per CDR3 protein. The table has 69,000 or so distinct CDR3 sequences, 3.5% to 6% seen once; the top ten hold around 3.4%. This sample was included in a study of early T cells in non-severe SARS-CoV-2 infection. V was pared by 2 bases and J by 3 bases, with 4 bases of the junction left unmatched. This CDR3 comprises 16 residues. Looked up from germline, CDR1 is LGHNA and CDR2 is YSLEER. The chain links TRBV4-3 to TRBJ1-4, with 9 positions matching TRBD1. The sequencing used whole blood, collected at baseline. The source of this sequence is an adult who was a healthcare worker with PCR-confirmed SARS-CoV-2 infection or an uninfected control (not recorded which). The donor label of this sample is uncertain. CDR3 amino acids: CASSQLQGAANEKLFF. CDR3 coding DNA: TGCGCCAGCAGCCAACTACAGGGGGCCGCTAATGAAAAACTGTTTTTT.